These T cell receptor beta chains were read from a single sample in a study of blood T cell repertoires in COVID-19. Profiling relied on immunoSEQ multiplex PCR, and the TCRdb table lists in-frame clones only, not all of them. The repertoire consists of roughly 200,000 clones, with approximately 90% occurring once and the leading ten covering 2.5% to 3%. The source material was PBMCs or T cells enriched from blood (not recorded which). Source of these receptors: a woman aged 25 to 39 who had recovered from COVID-19. Both conserved end residues are part of each CDR3. The order of the fields is V gene, D gene, J gene, clone size, CDR3 DNA, CDR3 protein. The D gene is left open where the match is weak. Rows may omit the clone size; those that give it use once, few, many or a size class.

v_gene: TRBV7-9
d_gene: -
j_gene: TRBJ2-4
abundance: -
CDR3nt: TGTGCCAGCAGCTTAGTTTGGCCCAGGGGGGACGACATTCAGTACTTC
CDR3aa: CASSLVWPRGDDIQYF

v_gene: TRBV3-1/TRBV3-2
d_gene: -
j_gene: TRBJ1-1
abundance: -
CDR3nt: TGTGCCAGCAGCCAAAGTGTCTACAGTAGAACTGAAGCTTTCTTT
CDR3aa: CASSQSVYSRTEAFF

v_gene: TRBV28
d_gene: -
j_gene: TRBJ1-4
abundance: once
CDR3nt: TGTGCCAGCAGTTTAAGGGGGGAAAAACTGTTTTTT
CDR3aa: CASSLRGEKLFF

v_gene: TRBV4-3
d_gene: -
j_gene: TRBJ2-5
abundance: -
CDR3nt: TGCGCCAGCAGCCGAGGGATAGCGTCTTTTCCGACCCAGTACTTC
CDR3aa: CASSRGIASFPTQYF

v_gene: TRBV2
d_gene: TRBD2
j_gene: TRBJ2-1
abundance: -
CDR3nt: TGTGCCAGCAGCTTAGAAACGACTAGCCTGATGTGGTTCTTC
CDR3aa: CASSLETTSLMWFF

v_gene: TRBV7-9
d_gene: -
j_gene: TRBJ1-1
abundance: -
CDR3nt: TGTGCCAGCAGCCGCCCGGGGGACACTGAAGCTTTCTTT
CDR3aa: CASSRPGDTEAFF

v_gene: TRBV6-5
d_gene: -
j_gene: TRBJ1-5
abundance: -
CDR3nt: TGTGCCAGCAGTTACGACAGGACCCAGCCCCAGCATTTT
CDR3aa: CASSYDRTQPQHF

v_gene: TRBV6-5
d_gene: -
j_gene: TRBJ1-4
abundance: -
CDR3nt: TGTGCCAGCACTCCAAAATGGGGACTTATTGAAAAACTGTTTTTT
CDR3aa: CASTPKWGLIEKLFF

v_gene: TRBV27
d_gene: -
j_gene: TRBJ1-5
abundance: -
CDR3nt: TGTGCCAGCAGGAGAGTGGTGAATCAGCCCCAGCATTTT
CDR3aa: CASRRVVNQPQHF

v_gene: TRBV5-6
d_gene: -
j_gene: TRBJ1-5
abundance: -
CDR3nt: TGTGCCAGCAGCTCCCTTGGACAGTCGGGCAATCAGCCCCAGCATTTT
CDR3aa: CASSSLGQSGNQPQHF

v_gene: TRBV7-9
d_gene: TRBD1
j_gene: TRBJ1-4
abundance: -
CDR3nt: TGTGCCAGCAGCTTTCCCGGTGACAGGGTCGAGGATGAAAAACTGTTTTTT
CDR3aa: CASSFPGDRVEDEKLFF

v_gene: TRBV5-1
d_gene: TRBD2
j_gene: TRBJ2-3
abundance: once
CDR3nt: TGCGCCAGCAGCTCGGCCATGGCGGGGGGAAGCACAGATACGCAGTATTTT
CDR3aa: CASSSAMAGGSTDTQYF

v_gene: TRBV4-1
d_gene: TRBD1
j_gene: TRBJ2-7
abundance: -
CDR3nt: TGCGCCAGCAGCCAAGGGGACAGGGGTTTGGGAGACGAGCAGTACTTC
CDR3aa: CASSQGDRGLGDEQYF

v_gene: TRBV18
d_gene: TRBD1
j_gene: TRBJ1-2
abundance: -
CDR3nt: TGTGCCAGCTCGCCGGACAGGGACTATGGCTACACCTTC
CDR3aa: CASSPDRDYGYTF

v_gene: TRBV11-2
d_gene: -
j_gene: TRBJ1-3
abundance: once
CDR3nt: TGTGCCAGCAGCTTAGCCCGACTGACTACCACTGGAAACACCATATATTTT
CDR3aa: CASSLARLTTTGNTIYF

v_gene: TRBV6-2/TRBV6-3
d_gene: -
j_gene: TRBJ1-3
abundance: -
CDR3nt: TGTGCCAGCAGTAACCGACAGTTCTCTGGAAACACCATATATTTT
CDR3aa: CASSNRQFSGNTIYF

v_gene: TRBV7-8
d_gene: TRBD1
j_gene: TRBJ2-2
abundance: -
CDR3nt: TGTGCCAGCAGCTTAGCCGCGATATACAGGGGGCGCACCGGGGAGCTGTTTTTT
CDR3aa: CASSLAAIYRGRTGELFF

v_gene: TRBV7-6
d_gene: TRBD2
j_gene: TRBJ2-3
abundance: -
CDR3nt: TGTGCCAGCAGCTTAGAGGGCCTAGCGGGGACTACGCAGTATTTT
CDR3aa: CASSLEGLAGTTQYF

v_gene: TRBV5-6
d_gene: -
j_gene: TRBJ1-3
abundance: -
CDR3nt: TGTGCCAGCAGCTTGGTGGGCTTCTCTGGAAACACCATATATTTT
CDR3aa: CASSLVGFSGNTIYF

v_gene: TRBV15
d_gene: TRBD2
j_gene: TRBJ2-1
abundance: -
CDR3nt: TGTGCCACCAGCAGAGGCGGGGGGGATTACAATGAGCAGTTCTTC
CDR3aa: CATSRGGGDYNEQFF

v_gene: TRBV4-1
d_gene: -
j_gene: TRBJ2-3
abundance: -
CDR3nt: TGCGCCAGCAGCCAAGGGATCAGGACAGATTACACAGATACGCAGTATTTT
CDR3aa: CASSQGIRTDYTDTQYF

v_gene: TRBV7-8
d_gene: TRBD2
j_gene: TRBJ2-1
abundance: -
CDR3nt: TGTGCCAGCAGCTTAAGTTTGGGCGGGGGGGCCTATGAGCAGTTCTTC
CDR3aa: CASSLSLGGGAYEQFF

v_gene: TRBV19
d_gene: -
j_gene: TRBJ2-7
abundance: -
CDR3nt: TGTGCCAGTAGTATCGGGGCAGGGGACTACGAGCAGTACTTC
CDR3aa: CASSIGAGDYEQYF

v_gene: TRBV2
d_gene: -
j_gene: TRBJ1-5
abundance: -
CDR3nt: TGTGCCAGCACCCCAGAGGGAAGCAATCAGCCCCAGCATTTT
CDR3aa: CASTPEGSNQPQHF

v_gene: TRBV13
d_gene: -
j_gene: TRBJ1-1
abundance: -
CDR3nt: TGTGCCAGCAGCTTAGAACACCCGAACACTGAAGCTTTCTTT
CDR3aa: CASSLEHPNTEAFF

v_gene: TRBV27
d_gene: -
j_gene: TRBJ2-7
abundance: -
CDR3nt: TGTGCCAGCAGTTTATATCCAGGCCTCTACGAGCAGTACTTC
CDR3aa: CASSLYPGLYEQYF

v_gene: TRBV6-2/TRBV6-3
d_gene: TRBD1
j_gene: TRBJ1-5
abundance: -
CDR3nt: TGTGCCAGCAGTCGAGCCGGACAGGGGGATCAGCCCCAGCATTTT
CDR3aa: CASSRAGQGDQPQHF

v_gene: TRBV5-6
d_gene: -
j_gene: TRBJ1-4
abundance: -
CDR3nt: TGTGCCAGCAGCTTATTACAGGGCATAGGCGAAAAACTGTTTTTT
CDR3aa: CASSLLQGIGEKLFF

v_gene: TRBV9
d_gene: -
j_gene: TRBJ1-2
abundance: once
CDR3nt: TGTGCCAGCAGCGTGGGGGGGAGCTATGGCTACACCTTC
CDR3aa: CASSVGGSYGYTF

v_gene: TRBV4-1
d_gene: -
j_gene: TRBJ2-7
abundance: -
CDR3nt: TGCGCCAGCAGCCAAGGACGGGGGTTGTCCTACGAGCAGTACTTC
CDR3aa: CASSQGRGLSYEQYF

v_gene: TRBV5-4
d_gene: TRBD1
j_gene: TRBJ2-7
abundance: -
CDR3nt: TGTGCCATGACGACAGGGGGCTTCGACGAGCAGTACTTC
CDR3aa: CAMTTGGFDEQYF

v_gene: TRBV29-1
d_gene: -
j_gene: TRBJ1-1
abundance: -
CDR3nt: TGCAGCGTTGAAGGAAGCCGGGCTTTCTTT
CDR3aa: CSVEGSRAFF

v_gene: TRBV13
d_gene: TRBD2
j_gene: TRBJ2-5
abundance: -
CDR3nt: TGTGCCAGCAGCCTGCCCCGGGGGGACCGAGAAGAGACCCAGTACTTC
CDR3aa: CASSLPRGDREETQYF

v_gene: TRBV4-3
d_gene: -
j_gene: TRBJ1-1
abundance: -
CDR3nt: TGCGCCAGCAGCCAAGAGAGTCGGAGGAGTGAAGCTTTCTTT
CDR3aa: CASSQESRRSEAFF

v_gene: TRBV29-1
d_gene: -
j_gene: TRBJ2-5
abundance: -
CDR3nt: TGCAGCGTCCCCGGGACATTAAAGACCCAGTACTTC
CDR3aa: CSVPGTLKTQYF

v_gene: TRBV19
d_gene: -
j_gene: TRBJ2-1
abundance: -
CDR3nt: TGTGCCAGTAGTATTACCCTTTTACACGATGAGCAGTTCTTC
CDR3aa: CASSITLLHDEQFF

v_gene: TRBV6-5
d_gene: TRBD1
j_gene: TRBJ1-2
abundance: -
CDR3nt: TGTGCCAGCAAAGCTGGGACAGGCCTCTATGGCTACACCTTC
CDR3aa: CASKAGTGLYGYTF

v_gene: TRBV2
d_gene: -
j_gene: TRBJ1-5
abundance: -
CDR3nt: TGTGCCAGCAGTGATTTCAGGGGTAGTCAGCCCCAGCATTTT
CDR3aa: CASSDFRGSQPQHF

v_gene: TRBV3-1/TRBV3-2
d_gene: -
j_gene: TRBJ1-2
abundance: -
CDR3nt: TGTGCCAGCAGCCAAGAGGCAGGGGACTATGGCTACACCTTC
CDR3aa: CASSQEAGDYGYTF

v_gene: TRBV13
d_gene: TRBD1
j_gene: TRBJ1-4
abundance: few
CDR3nt: TGTGCCAGCAGCGGGACAGGCCTCGCTACAAATGAAAAACTGTTTTTT
CDR3aa: CASSGTGLATNEKLFF

v_gene: TRBV7-3
d_gene: TRBD1
j_gene: TRBJ2-1
abundance: -
CDR3nt: TGTGCCAGCAGCTTACGTACTGGACAGGGGGTTTACAATGAGCAGTTCTTC
CDR3aa: CASSLRTGQGVYNEQFF

v_gene: TRBV6-1
d_gene: -
j_gene: TRBJ1-1
abundance: -
CDR3nt: TGTGCCAGCAGTGAGAGGGTTCAAAGACGAACTGAAGCTTTCTTT
CDR3aa: CASSERVQRRTEAFF

v_gene: TRBV7-9
d_gene: -
j_gene: TRBJ1-5
abundance: few
CDR3nt: TGTGCCAGCAGCGCGGGTCCGGGGAGCAATCAGCCCCAGCATTTT
CDR3aa: CASSAGPGSNQPQHF

v_gene: TRBV5-1
d_gene: -
j_gene: TRBJ1-5
abundance: few
CDR3nt: TGCGCCAGCAGCGTGGGGACATTGGGTAATCAGCCCCAGCATTTT
CDR3aa: CASSVGTLGNQPQHF

v_gene: TRBV3-1/TRBV3-2
d_gene: -
j_gene: TRBJ1-1
abundance: -
CDR3nt: TGTGCCAGCAGCCAAGGGGGGGGAATGAACACTGAAGCTTTCTTT
CDR3aa: CASSQGGGMNTEAFF

v_gene: TRBV7-2
d_gene: -
j_gene: TRBJ1-5
abundance: -
CDR3nt: TGTGCCAGCAGCTTAGCGCGGGCTAGCAATCAGCCCCAGCATTTT
CDR3aa: CASSLARASNQPQHF

v_gene: TRBV5-5
d_gene: -
j_gene: TRBJ1-5
abundance: -
CDR3nt: TGTGCCAGCAGCCCATCCATACAGCATTATAGCAATCAGCCCCAGCATTTT
CDR3aa: CASSPSIQHYSNQPQHF

v_gene: TRBV9
d_gene: TRBD2
j_gene: TRBJ2-3
abundance: once
CDR3nt: TGTGCCAGCAGCGAGGGAGCTAGCGGGGGGTCTACGCAGTATTTT
CDR3aa: CASSEGASGGSTQYF

v_gene: TRBV6-5
d_gene: -
j_gene: TRBJ2-1
abundance: -
CDR3nt: TGTGCCAGCAGTTACGGCCCTAGCAATGAGCAGTTCTTC
CDR3aa: CASSYGPSNEQFF

v_gene: TRBV7-2
d_gene: -
j_gene: TRBJ2-1
abundance: -
CDR3nt: TGTGCCAGCAGCTTAGGCAATCGCGGGGCGTTCTTC
CDR3aa: CASSLGNRGAFF